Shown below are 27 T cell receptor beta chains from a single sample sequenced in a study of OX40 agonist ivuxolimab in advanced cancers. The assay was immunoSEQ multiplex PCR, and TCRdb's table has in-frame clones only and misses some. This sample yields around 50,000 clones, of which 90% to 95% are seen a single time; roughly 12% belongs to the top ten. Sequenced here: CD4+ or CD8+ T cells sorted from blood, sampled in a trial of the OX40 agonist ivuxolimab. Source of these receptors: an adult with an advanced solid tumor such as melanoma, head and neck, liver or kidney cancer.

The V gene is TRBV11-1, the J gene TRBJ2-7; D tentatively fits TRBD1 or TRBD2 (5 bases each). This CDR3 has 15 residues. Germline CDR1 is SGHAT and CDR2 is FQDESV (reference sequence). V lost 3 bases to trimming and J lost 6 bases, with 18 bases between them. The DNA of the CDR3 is TGTGCCAGCAGCTTCCTCGGGGTGGGGGTCAGCGAGCAGTACTTC. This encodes CASSFLGVGVSEQYF.

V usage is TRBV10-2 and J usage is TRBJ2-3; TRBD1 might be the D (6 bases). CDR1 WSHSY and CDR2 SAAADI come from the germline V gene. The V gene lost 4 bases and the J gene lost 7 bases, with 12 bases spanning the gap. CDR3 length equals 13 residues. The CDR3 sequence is CASSVGGENTQYF. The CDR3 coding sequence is TGCGCCAGCAGTGTAGGGGGAGAAAATACGCAGTATTTT.

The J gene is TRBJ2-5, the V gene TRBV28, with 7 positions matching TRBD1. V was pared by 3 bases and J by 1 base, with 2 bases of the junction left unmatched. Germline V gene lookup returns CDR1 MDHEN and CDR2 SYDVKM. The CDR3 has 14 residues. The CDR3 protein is CASSLRQGQETQYF. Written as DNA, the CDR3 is TGTGCCAGCAGTTTGCGACAGGGCCAAGAGACCCAGTACTTC. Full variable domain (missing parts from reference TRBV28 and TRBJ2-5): DVKVTQSSRYLVKRTGEKVFLECVQDMDHENMFWYRQDPGLGLRLIYFSYDVKMKEKGDIPEGYSVSREKKERFSLILESASTNQTSMYLCASSLRQGQETQYFGPGTRLLVL.

CDR3 sequence reads: CASSLDGSYNSPLHF. The CDR3 DNA sequence: TGCGCCAGCAGCTTGGATGGCTCCTATAATTCACCCCTCCACTTT. The chain has TRBV5-1 and TRBJ1-6; no reliable D call. Per the germline V gene, CDR1 is SGHRS and CDR2 is YFSETQ. Trimming stripped 0 bases from V and 0 bases from J, with 4 bases between. The CDR3 covers 15 residues.

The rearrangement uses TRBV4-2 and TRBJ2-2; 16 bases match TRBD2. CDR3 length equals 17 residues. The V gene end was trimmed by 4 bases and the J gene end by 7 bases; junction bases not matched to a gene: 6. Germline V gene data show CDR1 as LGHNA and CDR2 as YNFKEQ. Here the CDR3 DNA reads TGTGCCAGCAGCCGGGGACTAGCGGGAGGGCAGGACGGGGAGCTGTTTTTT. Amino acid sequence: CASSRGLAGGQDGELFF.

The CDR3 loop reads CASSFFSGSYNSPLHF. The CDR3 DNA is TGTGCCAGCAGCTTCTTCTCCGGGAGCTATAATTCACCCCTCCACTTT. The J gene is TRBJ1-6, the V gene TRBV5-4; D is ambiguous. The germline V and J ends were trimmed by 2 bases and 3 bases, with 12 bases remaining between them. Germline V gene sequence: CDR1 SGHNT, CDR2 YYREEE (reference sequence). CDR3 length: 16 residues. Full variable domain (outside the CDR3, taken from reference TRBV5-4 and TRBJ1-6): ETGVTQSPTHLIKTRGQQVTLRCSSQSGHNTVSWYQQALGQGPQFIFQYYREEENGRGNFPPRFSGLQFPNYSSELNVNALELDDSALYLCASSFFSGSYNSPLHFGNGTRLTVT.

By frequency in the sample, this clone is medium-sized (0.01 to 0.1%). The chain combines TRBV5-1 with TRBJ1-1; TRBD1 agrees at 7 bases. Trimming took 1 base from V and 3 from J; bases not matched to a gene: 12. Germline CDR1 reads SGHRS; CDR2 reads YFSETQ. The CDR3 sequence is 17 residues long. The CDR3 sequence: CASSLLYRGRVYTEAFF. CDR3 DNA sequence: TGCGCCAGCAGCTTGTTATACAGGGGCCGGGTTTACACTGAAGCTTTCTTT.

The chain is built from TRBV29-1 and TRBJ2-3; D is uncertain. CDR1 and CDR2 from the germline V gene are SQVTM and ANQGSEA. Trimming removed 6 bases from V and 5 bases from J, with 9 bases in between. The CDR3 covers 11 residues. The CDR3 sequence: CSVQIVDTQYF. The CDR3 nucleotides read TGCAGCGTCCAGATAGTAGATACGCAGTATTTT.

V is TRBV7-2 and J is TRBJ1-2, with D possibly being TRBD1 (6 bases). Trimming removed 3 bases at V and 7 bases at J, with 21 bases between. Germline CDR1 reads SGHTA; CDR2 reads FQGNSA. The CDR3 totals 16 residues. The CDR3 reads CASSFQLTGSSSGYTF. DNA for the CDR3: TGTGCCAGCAGCTTCCAACTTACAGGGAGTTCGAGTGGCTACACCTTC.

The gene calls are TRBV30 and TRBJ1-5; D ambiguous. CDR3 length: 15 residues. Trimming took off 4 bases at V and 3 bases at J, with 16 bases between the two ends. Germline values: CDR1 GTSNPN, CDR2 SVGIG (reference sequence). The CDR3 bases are TGTGCCTGGATCAGGTTTTCGTGTCCCAATCAGCCCCAGCATTTT. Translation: CAWIRFSCPNQPQHF.

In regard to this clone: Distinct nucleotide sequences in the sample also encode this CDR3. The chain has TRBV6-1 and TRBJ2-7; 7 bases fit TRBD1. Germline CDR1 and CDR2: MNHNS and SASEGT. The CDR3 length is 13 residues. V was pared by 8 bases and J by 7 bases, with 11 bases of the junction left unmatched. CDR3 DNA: TGTGCCAGCGATTATAACAGGGGCCATGAGCAGTACTTC. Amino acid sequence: CASDYNRGHEQYF.

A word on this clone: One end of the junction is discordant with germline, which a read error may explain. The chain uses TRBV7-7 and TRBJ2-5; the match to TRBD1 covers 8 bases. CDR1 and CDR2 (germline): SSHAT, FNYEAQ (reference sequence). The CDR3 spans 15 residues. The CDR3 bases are TGTGCTAGCAGCCTAGCCGGGACAGGCGGGGAGACCCAGTACTTC. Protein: CASSLAGTGGETQYF.

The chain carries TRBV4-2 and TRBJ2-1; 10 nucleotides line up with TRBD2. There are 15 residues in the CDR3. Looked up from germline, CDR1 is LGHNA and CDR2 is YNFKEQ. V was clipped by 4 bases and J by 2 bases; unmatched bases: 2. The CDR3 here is CASSPSGRAYNEQFF. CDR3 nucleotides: TGTGCCAGCAGCCCCAGCGGGAGGGCCTACAATGAGCAGTTCTTC.

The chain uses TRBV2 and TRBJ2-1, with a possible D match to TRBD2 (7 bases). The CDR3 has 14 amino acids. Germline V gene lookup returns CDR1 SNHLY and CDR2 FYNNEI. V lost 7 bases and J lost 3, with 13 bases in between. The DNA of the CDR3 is TGTGCCAGCAAAGGGGGAGGGCGCTACAATGAGCAGTTCTTC. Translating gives CASKGGGRYNEQFF.

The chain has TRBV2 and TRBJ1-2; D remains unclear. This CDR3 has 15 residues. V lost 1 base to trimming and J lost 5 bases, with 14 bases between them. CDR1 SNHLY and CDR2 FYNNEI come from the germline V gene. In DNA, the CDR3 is TGTGCCAGCAGTGAAGGATTCTGGGTGGGTTATGGCTACACCTTC. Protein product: CASSEGFWVGYGYTF.

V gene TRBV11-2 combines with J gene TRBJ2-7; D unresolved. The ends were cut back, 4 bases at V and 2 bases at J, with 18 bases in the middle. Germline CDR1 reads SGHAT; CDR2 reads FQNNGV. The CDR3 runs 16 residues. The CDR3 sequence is CASSSLEKRLAYEQYF. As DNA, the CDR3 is TGTGCCAGCAGCTCGCTCGAAAAGCGCCTGGCCTACGAGCAGTACTTC.

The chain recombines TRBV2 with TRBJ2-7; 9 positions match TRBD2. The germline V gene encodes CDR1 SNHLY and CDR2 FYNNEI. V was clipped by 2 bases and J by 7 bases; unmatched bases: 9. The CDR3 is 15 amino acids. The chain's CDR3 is CASSERPSGKGEQYF. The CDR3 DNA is TGTGCCAGCAGTGAAAGGCCTAGCGGGAAGGGTGAGCAGTACTTC. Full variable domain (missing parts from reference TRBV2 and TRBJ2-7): EPEVTQTPSHQVTQMGQEVILRCVPISNHLYFYWYRQILGQKVEFLVSFYNNEISEKSEIFDDQFSVERPDGSNFTLKIRSTKLEDSAMYFCASSERPSGKGEQYFGPGTRLTVT.

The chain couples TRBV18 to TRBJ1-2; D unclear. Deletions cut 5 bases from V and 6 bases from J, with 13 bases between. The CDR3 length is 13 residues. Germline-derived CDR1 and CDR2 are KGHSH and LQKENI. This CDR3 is CASSRAARDGYTF. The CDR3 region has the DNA TGTGCCAGCTCAAGGGCCGCCCGAGATGGCTACACCTTC.

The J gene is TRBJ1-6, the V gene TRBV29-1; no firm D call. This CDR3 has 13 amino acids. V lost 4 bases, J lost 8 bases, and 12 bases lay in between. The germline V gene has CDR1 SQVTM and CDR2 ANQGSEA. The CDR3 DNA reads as TGCAGCGTTGGATTGGAGGGAGATTCACCCCTCCACTTT. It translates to CSVGLEGDSPLHF.

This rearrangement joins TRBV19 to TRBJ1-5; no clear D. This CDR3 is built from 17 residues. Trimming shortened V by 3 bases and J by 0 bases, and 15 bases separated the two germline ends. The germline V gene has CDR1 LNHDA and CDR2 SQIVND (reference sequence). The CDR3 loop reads CASSIWGAVYSNQPQHF. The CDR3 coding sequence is TGTGCCAGTAGTATTTGGGGAGCGGTCTATAGCAATCAGCCCCAGCATTTT.

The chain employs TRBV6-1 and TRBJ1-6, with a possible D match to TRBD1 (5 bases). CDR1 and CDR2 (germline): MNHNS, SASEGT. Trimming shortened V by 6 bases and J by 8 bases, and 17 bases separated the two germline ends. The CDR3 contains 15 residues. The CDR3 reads CASRSPQVTHSPLHF. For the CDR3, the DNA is TGTGCCAGCAGATCTCCACAGGTTACCCATTCACCCCTCCACTTT.

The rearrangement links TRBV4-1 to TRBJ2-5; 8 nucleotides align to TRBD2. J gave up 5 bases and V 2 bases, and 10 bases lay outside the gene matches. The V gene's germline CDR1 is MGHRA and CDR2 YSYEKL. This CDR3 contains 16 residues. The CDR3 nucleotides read TGCGCCAGCAGCCAACCTCGGGGGGGGGCGAGTGAGACCCAGTACTTC. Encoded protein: CASSQPRGGASETQYF.

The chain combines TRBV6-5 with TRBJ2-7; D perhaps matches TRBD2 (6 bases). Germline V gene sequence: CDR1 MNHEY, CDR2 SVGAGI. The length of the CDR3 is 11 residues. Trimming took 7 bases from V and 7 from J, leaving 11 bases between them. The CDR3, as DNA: TGTGCCAGCACTCTCGGGGGAGAGCAGTACTTC. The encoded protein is CASTLGGEQYF.

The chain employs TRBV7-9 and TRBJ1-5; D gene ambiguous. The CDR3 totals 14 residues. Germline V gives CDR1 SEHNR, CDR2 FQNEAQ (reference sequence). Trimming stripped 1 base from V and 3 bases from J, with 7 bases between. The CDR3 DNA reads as TGTGCCAGCAGCTTAGGGCAGAACAATCAGCCCCAGCATTTT. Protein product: CASSLGQNNQPQHF.

This chain's CDR3 is CASSRFTEAFF. In DNA, the CDR3 is TGTGCCAGCAGTCGGTTCACTGAAGCTTTCTTT. V usage is TRBV6-1 and J usage is TRBJ1-1, with D unclear. V lost 5 bases and J lost 4, with 5 bases in between. The germline CDR1 and CDR2 sequences are MNHNS and SASEGT. The CDR3 totals 11 residues.

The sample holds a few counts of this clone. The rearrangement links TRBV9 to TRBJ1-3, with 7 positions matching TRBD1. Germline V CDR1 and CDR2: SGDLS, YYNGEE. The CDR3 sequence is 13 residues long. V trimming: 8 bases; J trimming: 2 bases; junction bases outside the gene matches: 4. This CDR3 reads CASKDRAGNTIYF. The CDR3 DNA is TGTGCCAGTAAAGACAGGGCTGGAAACACCATATATTTT.

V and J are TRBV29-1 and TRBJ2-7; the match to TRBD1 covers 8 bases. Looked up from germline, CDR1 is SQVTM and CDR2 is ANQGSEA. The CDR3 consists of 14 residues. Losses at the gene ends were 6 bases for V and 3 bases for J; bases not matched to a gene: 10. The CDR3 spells CSVVDRGGHYEQYF. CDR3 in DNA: TGCAGCGTCGTCGACAGGGGTGGACACTACGAGCAGTACTTC.